This is a list of T cell receptor beta chains from one sample in a study of technical replicates of blood from a few donors. TCRdb keeps only in-frame clones here, not all; method: immunoSEQ multiplex PCR. Of about 80,000 clones in the sample, 75% to 95% were seen once. The sample comprised T cells isolated from PBMCs. The receptor source for this set is a human donor in good health. Each CDR3 is given with its conserved first and last residue. D genes are given only for firm matches. A row's size may be missing; if present it is once, few, many or a size class.

J gene | V gene | D gene | clone size | CDR3 DNA | CDR3 protein
TRBJ2-1 | TRBV5-6 | NA | NA | TGTGCCAGCAGCCCAGACGGACCCCTTGGAGGGCAGTTCTTC | CASSPDGPLGGQFF
TRBJ1-2 | TRBV28 | NA | NA | TGTGCCAGCAGCTATCAGGGGAGATATGGCTACACCTTC | CASSYQGRYGYTF
TRBJ1-1 | TRBV5-4 | NA | NA | TGTGCCAGCAGCTTTATGCGGAATGAAGCTTTCTTT | CASSFMRNEAFF
TRBJ1-5 | TRBV28 | NA | once | TGTGCCAGCAGGACAGATCAGCCCCAGCATTTT | CASRTDQPQHF
TRBJ1-4 | TRBV5-4 | TRBD1 | NA | TGTGCCAGCAGCCCGGGAGAGGGGGCATCAGGAGAAAAACTGTTTTTT | CASSPGEGASGEKLFF
TRBJ1-4 | TRBV15 | NA | NA | TGTGCCACCAGCAGAGATGGGGTCGGGGGGGAAAAACTGTTTTTT | CATSRDGVGGEKLFF
TRBJ2-3 | TRBV6-5 | NA | once | TGTGCCAGCAGTTTTTTCGGGAACACAGATACGCAGTATTTT | CASSFFGNTDTQYF
TRBJ1-1 | TRBV7-8 | TRBD1 | NA | TGTGCCAGCAGCTTAAAGTGGTGGGACAGGGACACTGAAGCTTTCTTT | CASSLKWWDRDTEAFF
TRBJ1-1 | TRBV27 | NA | NA | TGTGCCAGCAGTTTATCGCACAAGAACACTGAAGCTTTCTTT | CASSLSHKNTEAFF
TRBJ2-1 | TRBV27 | NA | NA | TGTGCCACGATAAAACGCGGGGCTTCTTACAATGAGCAGTTCTTC | CATIKRGASYNEQFF
TRBJ1-4 | TRBV7-9 | TRBD1 | NA | TGTGCCAGCGGCGGACAGGATGAAAAACTGTTTTTT | CASGGQDEKLFF
TRBJ2-7 | TRBV6-6 | TRBD2 | NA | TGTGCCAGCAGATCCGGGACTAGCGGGACCTACGAGCAGTACTTC | CASRSGTSGTYEQYF
TRBJ1-2 | TRBV7-2 | NA | NA | TGTGCCAGCAGCCATTATGCAGTAGAGGCCGGCTACACCTTC | CASSHYAVEAGYTF
TRBJ1-4 | TRBV19 | NA | NA | TGTGCCAGTATCGCGGGGGATGCAACTAATGAAAAACTGTTTTTT | CASIAGDATNEKLFF
TRBJ1-1 | TRBV7-8 | NA | NA | TGTGCCAGCAGCTTAGCGGAGGGATTCACTGAAGCTTTCTTT | CASSLAEGFTEAFF
TRBJ1-3 | TRBV5-1 | NA | NA | TGCGCCAGCAGCTTGGCCCCTACAGGGACTGGAAACACCATATATTTT | CASSLAPTGTGNTIYF
TRBJ2-3 | TRBV5-4 | NA | NA | TGTGCCAGCAGCTACCTAGCCAGTTCCGCAGATACGCAGTATTTT | CASSYLASSADTQYF
TRBJ2-2 | TRBV19 | NA | once | TGTGCCAGTACCATTCAGTACCGGGTGAACACCGGGGAGCTGTTTTTT | CASTIQYRVNTGELFF
TRBJ2-1 | TRBV18 | NA | NA | TGTGCCAGCTCTGTTCGGGGGGCTTGGCTAGCAGACAATGAGCAGTTCTTC | CASSVRGAWLADNEQFF
TRBJ1-5 | TRBV19 | NA | once | TGTGCCAGTAGTCTCCCATCAGGATACAATCAGCCCCAGCATTTT | CASSLPSGYNQPQHF
TRBJ2-7 | TRBV29-1 | NA | NA | TGCAGCGTTGAAGTTCAGGGTGTGTACGAGCAGTACTTC | CSVEVQGVYEQYF
TRBJ2-7 | TRBV27 | NA | NA | TGTGCCAGCAGTTGGAAGCAGGCTGGCGAGCAGTACTTC | CASSWKQAGEQYF
TRBJ1-1 | TRBV9 | NA | NA | TGTGCCAGCAGCGAGGGAGACACTGAAGCTTTCTTT | CASSEGDTEAFF
TRBJ1-4 | TRBV4-2 | NA | NA | TGTGCCAGCAGCTCGGACAGTATGAATGAAAAACTGTTTTTT | CASSSDSMNEKLFF
TRBJ2-1 | TRBV9 | NA | NA | TGTGCCAGCAGCGTAGGTGGTAGCGGTAATGAGCAGTTCTTC | CASSVGGSGNEQFF
TRBJ2-7 | TRBV27 | TRBD1 | once | TGTGCCAGCAGTCCGTCGAGACAGGGCCACGAGCAGTACTTC | CASSPSRQGHEQYF
TRBJ2-7 | TRBV28 | TRBD2 | NA | TGTGCCAGCAGTTCACCGGGAGGGAGACCCTACGAGCAGTACTTC | CASSSPGGRPYEQYF
TRBJ1-2 | TRBV19 | TRBD1 | NA | TGTGCCAGTACCCTGCGAGACAGGGGCAGCTATGGCTACACCTTC | CASTLRDRGSYGYTF
TRBJ1-3 | TRBV10-3 | NA | NA | TGTGCCATCAGTGACAGGGCTGGAAACACCATATATTTT | CAISDRAGNTIYF
TRBJ2-1 | TRBV6-5 | TRBD1 | NA | TGTGCCAGCAGGCCTAGACAGGGCTGGGAGCAGTTCTTC | CASRPRQGWEQFF
TRBJ2-7 | TRBV27 | TRBD1 | NA | TGTGCCAGCAGTGTCAGGGGGCTTGTTCAATCCTACGAGCAGTACTTC | CASSVRGLVQSYEQYF